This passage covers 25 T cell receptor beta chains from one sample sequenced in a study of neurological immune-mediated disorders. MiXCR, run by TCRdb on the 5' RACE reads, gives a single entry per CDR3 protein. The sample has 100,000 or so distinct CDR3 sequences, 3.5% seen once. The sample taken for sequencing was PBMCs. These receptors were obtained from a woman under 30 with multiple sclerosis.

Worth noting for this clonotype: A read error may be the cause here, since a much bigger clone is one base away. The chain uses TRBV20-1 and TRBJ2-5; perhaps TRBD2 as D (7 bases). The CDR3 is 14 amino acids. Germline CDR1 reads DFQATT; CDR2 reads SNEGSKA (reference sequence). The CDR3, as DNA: TGCAGTGCTAGAGATGGACAAGGGGGGGAGAACCAGTACTTC. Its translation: CSARDGQGGENQYF.

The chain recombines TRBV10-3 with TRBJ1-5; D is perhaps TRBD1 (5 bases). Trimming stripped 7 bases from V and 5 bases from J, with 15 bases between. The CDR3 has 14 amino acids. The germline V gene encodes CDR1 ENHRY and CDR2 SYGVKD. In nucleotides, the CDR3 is TGTGCCATCAAGGGACCGAACTTCGATCAGCCCCAGCATTTT. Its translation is CAIKGPNFDQPQHF.

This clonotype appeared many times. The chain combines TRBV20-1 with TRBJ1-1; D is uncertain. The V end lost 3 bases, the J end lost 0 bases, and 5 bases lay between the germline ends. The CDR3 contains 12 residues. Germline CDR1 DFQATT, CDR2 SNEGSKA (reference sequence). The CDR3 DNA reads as TGCAGTGCTAGTGGGATGAACACTGAAGCTTTCTTT. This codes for CSASGMNTEAFF.

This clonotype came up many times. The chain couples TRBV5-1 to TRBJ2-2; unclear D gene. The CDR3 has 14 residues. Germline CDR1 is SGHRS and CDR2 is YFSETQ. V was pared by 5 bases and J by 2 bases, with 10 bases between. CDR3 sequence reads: CASRINANTGELFF. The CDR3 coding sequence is TGCGCCAGCAGGATCAATGCAAACACCGGGGAGCTGTTTTTT.

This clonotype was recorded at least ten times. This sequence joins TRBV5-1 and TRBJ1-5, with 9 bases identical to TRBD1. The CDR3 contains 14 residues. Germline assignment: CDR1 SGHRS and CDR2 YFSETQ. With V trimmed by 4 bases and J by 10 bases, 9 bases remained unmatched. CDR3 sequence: CASSPVVGQGPQHF. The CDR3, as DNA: TGCGCCAGCAGCCCTGTTGTGGGACAGGGACCCCAGCATTTT.

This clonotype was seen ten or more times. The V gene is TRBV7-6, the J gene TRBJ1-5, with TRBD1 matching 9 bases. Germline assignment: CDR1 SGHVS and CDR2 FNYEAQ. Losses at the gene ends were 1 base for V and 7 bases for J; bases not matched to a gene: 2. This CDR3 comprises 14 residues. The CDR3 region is CASSLGDRVQPQHF. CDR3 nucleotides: TGTGCCAGCAGCTTAGGGGACAGGGTACAGCCCCAGCATTTT.

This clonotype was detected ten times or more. CDR3 DNA sequence: TGTGCCAGCAGTTATCCGACAGGTTCTTTAGAGACCCAGTACTTC. It encodes CASSYPTGSLETQYF. The rearrangement uses TRBV6-2 or TRBV6-3 and TRBJ2-5; perhaps TRBD1 as D (6 bases). The V gene lost 3 bases and the J gene lost 4 bases, with 15 bases spanning the gap. CDR3 length: 15 residues. Germline V lookup: CDR1 MNHEY, CDR2 SVGEGT.

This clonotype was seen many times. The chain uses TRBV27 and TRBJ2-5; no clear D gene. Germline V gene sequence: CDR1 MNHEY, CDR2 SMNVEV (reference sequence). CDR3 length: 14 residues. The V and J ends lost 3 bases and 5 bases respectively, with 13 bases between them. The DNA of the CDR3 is TGTGCCAGCAGTTTGCAGACCGCCCGCGAGACCCAGTACTTC. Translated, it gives CASSLQTARETQYF.

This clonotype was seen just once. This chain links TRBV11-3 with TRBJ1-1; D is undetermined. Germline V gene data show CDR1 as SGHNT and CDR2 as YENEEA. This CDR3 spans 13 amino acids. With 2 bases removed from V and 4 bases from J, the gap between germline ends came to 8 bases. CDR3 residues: CASSLQGSTEAFF. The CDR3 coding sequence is TGTGCCAGCAGCTTACAAGGGTCCACTGAAGCTTTCTTT.

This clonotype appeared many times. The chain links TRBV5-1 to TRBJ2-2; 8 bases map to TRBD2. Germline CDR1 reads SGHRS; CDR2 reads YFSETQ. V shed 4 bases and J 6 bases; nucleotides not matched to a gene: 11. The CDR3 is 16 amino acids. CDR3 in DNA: TGCGCCAGCAGCCCAGAGCACGGGGGGGCCCCCGGGGAGCTGTTTTTT. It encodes CASSPEHGGAPGELFF. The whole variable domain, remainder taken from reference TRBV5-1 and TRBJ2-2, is KAGVTQTPRYLIKTRGQQVTLSCSPISGHRSVSWYQQTPGQGLQFLFEYFSETQRNKGNFPGRFSGRQFSNSRSEMNVSTLELGDSALYLCASSPEHGGAPGELFFGEGSRLTVL.

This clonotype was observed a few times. The CDR3: CASSLDGGLQETQYF. CDR3 bases: TGTGCCAGCAGCCTCGACGGGGGTCTACAAGAGACCCAGTACTTC. The chain recombines TRBV5-5 with TRBJ2-5, with D perhaps TRBD2 (6 bases). V was clipped by 4 bases and J by 2 bases, with 15 bases between them. This CDR3 has 15 amino acids. CDR1 is SGHKS, CDR2 YYEKEE, per germline (reference sequence).

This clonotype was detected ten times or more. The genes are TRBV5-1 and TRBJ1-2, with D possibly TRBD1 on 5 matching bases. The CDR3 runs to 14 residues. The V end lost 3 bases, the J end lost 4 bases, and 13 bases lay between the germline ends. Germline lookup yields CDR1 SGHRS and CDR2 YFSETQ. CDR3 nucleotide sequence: TGCGCCAGCAGCTATCTACAGGAGGGCTATGGCTACACCTTC. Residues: CASSYLQEGYGYTF. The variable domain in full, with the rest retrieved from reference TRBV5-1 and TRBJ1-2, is KAGVTQTPRYLIKTRGQQVTLSCSPISGHRSVSWYQQTPGQGLQFLFEYFSETQRNKGNFPGRFSGRQFSNSRSEMNVSTLELGDSALYLCASSYLQEGYGYTFGSGTRLTVV.

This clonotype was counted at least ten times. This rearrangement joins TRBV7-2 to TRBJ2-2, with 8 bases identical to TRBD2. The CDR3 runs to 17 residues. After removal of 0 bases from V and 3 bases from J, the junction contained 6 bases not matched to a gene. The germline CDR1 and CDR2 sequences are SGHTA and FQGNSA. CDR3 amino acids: CASSLALLAADTGELFF. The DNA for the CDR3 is TGTGCCAGCAGCTTAGCTTTACTAGCGGCAGACACCGGGGAGCTGTTTTTT.

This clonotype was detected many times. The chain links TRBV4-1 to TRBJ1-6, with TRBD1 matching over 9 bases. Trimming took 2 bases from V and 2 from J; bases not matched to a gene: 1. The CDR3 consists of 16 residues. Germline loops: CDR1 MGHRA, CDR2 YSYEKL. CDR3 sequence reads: CASSQWTGAYNSPLHF. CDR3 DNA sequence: TGCGCCAGCAGCCAATGGACAGGGGCCTATAATTCACCCCTCCACTTT.

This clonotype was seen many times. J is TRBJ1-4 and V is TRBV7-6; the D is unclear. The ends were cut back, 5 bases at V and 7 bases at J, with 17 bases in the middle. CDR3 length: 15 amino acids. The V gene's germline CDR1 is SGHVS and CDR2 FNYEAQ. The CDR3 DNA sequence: TGTGCCAGCAGCCCCTTCAACTCGGGGAGTGAAAAACTGTTTTTT. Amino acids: CASSPFNSGSEKLFF.

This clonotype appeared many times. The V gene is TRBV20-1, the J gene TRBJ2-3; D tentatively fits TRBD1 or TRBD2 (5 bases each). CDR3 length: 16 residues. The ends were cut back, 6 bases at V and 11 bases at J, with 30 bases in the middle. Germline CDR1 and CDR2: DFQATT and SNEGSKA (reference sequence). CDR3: CSATSKGQGAERGQYF. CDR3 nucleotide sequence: TGCAGTGCGACGTCAAAGGGTCAGGGAGCGGAAAGGGGGCAGTATTTT.

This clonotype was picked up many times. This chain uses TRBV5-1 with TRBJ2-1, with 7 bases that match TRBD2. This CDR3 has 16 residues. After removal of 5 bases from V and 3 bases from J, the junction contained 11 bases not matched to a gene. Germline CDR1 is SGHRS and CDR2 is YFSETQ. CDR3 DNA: TGCGCCAGCAGACGTAGCGGGCCTACCAACTACAATGAGCAGTTCTTC. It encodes CASRRSGPTNYNEQFF.

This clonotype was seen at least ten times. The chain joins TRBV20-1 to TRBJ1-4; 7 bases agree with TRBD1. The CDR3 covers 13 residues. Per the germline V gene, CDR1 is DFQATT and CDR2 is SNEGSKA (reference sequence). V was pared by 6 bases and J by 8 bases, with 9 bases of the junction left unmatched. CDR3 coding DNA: TGCAGTGCCACCGGGACAGCGGGAGAAAAACTGTTTTTT. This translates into CSATGTAGEKLFF.

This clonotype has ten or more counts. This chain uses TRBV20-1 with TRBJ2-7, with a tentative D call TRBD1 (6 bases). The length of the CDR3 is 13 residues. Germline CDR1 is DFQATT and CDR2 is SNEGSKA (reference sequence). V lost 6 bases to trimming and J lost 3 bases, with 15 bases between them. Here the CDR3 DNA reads TGCAGTGCCCTTACCGGGACAATCTACGAGCAGTACTTC. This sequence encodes CSALTGTIYEQYF.

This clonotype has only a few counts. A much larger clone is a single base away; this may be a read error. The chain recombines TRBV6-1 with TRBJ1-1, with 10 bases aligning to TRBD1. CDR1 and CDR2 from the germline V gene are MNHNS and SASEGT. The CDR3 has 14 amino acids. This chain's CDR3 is CVSRGTGADTEAFF. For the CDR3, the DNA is TGTGTCAGCAGGGGGACAGGGGCGGACACTGAAGCTTTCTTT.

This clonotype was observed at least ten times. In nucleotides, the CDR3 is TGTGCCAGCAGCAAAGAGGTGCCGGTGAACACTGAAGCTTTCTTT. It yields the protein CASSKEVPVNTEAFF. The chain links TRBV21-1 to TRBJ1-1. TRBV21-1 is a documented pseudogene. The CDR3 is 15 residues long.

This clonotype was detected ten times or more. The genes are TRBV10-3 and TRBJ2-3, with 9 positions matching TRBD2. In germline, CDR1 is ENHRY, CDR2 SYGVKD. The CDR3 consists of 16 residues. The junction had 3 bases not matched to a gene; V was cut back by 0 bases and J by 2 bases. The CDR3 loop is CAISESLAGTTDTQYF. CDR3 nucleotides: TGTGCCATCAGTGAGTCGCTAGCGGGAACCACAGATACGCAGTATTTT.

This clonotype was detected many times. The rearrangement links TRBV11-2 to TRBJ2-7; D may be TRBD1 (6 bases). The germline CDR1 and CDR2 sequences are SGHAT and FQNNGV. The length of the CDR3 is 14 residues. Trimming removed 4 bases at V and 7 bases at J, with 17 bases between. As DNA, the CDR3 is TGTGCCAGCAGCTCGCGACAGGTCCCCTGGGAGCAGTACTTC. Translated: CASSSRQVPWEQYF.

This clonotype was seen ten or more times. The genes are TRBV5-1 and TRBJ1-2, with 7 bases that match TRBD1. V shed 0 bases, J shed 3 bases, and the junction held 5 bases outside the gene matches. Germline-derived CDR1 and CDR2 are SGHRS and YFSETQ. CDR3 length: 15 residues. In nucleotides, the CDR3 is TGCGCCAGCAGCTTGGAGACAGGGAGGGACTATGGCTACACCTTC. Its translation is CASSLETGRDYGYTF.

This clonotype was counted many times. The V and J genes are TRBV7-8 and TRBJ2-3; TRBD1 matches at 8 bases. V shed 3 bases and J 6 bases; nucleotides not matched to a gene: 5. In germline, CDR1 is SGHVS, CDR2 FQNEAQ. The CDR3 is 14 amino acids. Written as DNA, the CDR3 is TGTGCCAGCAGCTTCCGACAGGGGTTGGATACGCAGTATTTT. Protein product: CASSFRQGLDTQYF.